The following is a TCR beta chain sequence with its context. Germline values: CDR1 MGHRA, CDR2 YSYEKL. This CDR3 contains 15 residues. The junction had 6 bases not matched to a gene; V was cut back by 4 bases and J by 1 base. A quantity of about 0.5 to 1 ug RNA underwent reverse transcription using random hexamers. TCRdb independently ran MiXCR on the immunoSEQ multiplex PCR reads; one entry per CDR3 protein. The table has about 120,000 distinct CDR3 sequences, over 90% seen once. The data were taken from a study of CD8 T cells in Susac syndrome. This receptor was obtained from a human donor with Susac syndrome. The sample consisted of CD8+ T cells from PBMCs. This rearrangement joins TRBV4-1 to TRBJ2-7, with 8 bases aligning to TRBD1. For the CDR3, the DNA is TGCGCCAGCAGCCTTGCGGACAGGGAGTCCTACGAGCAGTACTTC. Its protein product is CASSLADRESYEQYF.